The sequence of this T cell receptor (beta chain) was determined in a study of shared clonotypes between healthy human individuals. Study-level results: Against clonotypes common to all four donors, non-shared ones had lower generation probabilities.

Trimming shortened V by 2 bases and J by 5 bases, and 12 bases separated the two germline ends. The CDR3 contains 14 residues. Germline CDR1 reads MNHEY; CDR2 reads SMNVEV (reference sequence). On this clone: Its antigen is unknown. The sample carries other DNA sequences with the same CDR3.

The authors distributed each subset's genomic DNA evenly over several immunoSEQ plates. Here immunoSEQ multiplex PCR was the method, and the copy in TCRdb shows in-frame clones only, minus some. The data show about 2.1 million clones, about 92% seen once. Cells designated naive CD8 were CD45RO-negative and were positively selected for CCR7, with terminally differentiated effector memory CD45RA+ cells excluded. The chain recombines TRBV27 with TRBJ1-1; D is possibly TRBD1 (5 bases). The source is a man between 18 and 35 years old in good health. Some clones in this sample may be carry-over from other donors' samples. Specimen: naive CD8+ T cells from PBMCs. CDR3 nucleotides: TGTGCCAGCAGTTTACAGGGTAGTGGGACTGAAGCTTTCTTT. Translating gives CASSLQGSGTEAFF.